These 6 T cell receptor beta chains originate from one sample sequenced in a study of blood T cells in healthy people across ages. A second PCR of roughly 7 to 11 cycles used a sample-barcoded 5' primer and a J-beta primer mix. TCRdb used MiXCR to reprocess the 5' RACE reads, holding one entry per CDR3 protein. The sample has some 1,500,000 distinct CDR3 sequences, 35% to 45% seen once. Specimen: blood. The receptors here all came from a woman aged 18-30 years in good health.

The chain has TRBV5-1 and TRBJ1-3; D call uncertain. The V gene's germline CDR1 is SGHRS and CDR2 YFSETQ. The ends were cut back, 0 bases at V and 13 bases at J, with 14 bases in the middle. The length of the CDR3 is 13 residues. This CDR3 reads CASSLDSWQGIYF. The CDR3 DNA is TGCGCCAGCAGCTTGGATTCGTGGCAAGGGATATATTTT.

In its sample, this clonotype was seen a few times. This chain links TRBV4-2 with TRBJ2-1, with a possible D match to TRBD2 (6 bases). V dropped 4 bases and J dropped 1 base, with 14 bases sitting between them. CDR1 LGHNA and CDR2 YNFKEQ come from the germline V gene. The CDR3 is made up of 16 amino acids. CDR3 amino acids: CASSLYGDSSYNEQFF. DNA for the CDR3: TGTGCCAGCAGCCTCTATGGGGACTCGTCCTACAATGAGCAGTTCTTC.

This clonotype has just a few counts. The genes are TRBV28 and TRBJ2-3; perhaps TRBD1 as D (5 bases). The CDR3 has 15 amino acids. Trimming cost V 5 bases and J 1 base, with 13 bases left between them. Germline V CDR1 and CDR2: MDHEN, SYDVKM. DNA for the CDR3: TGTGCCAGCAGTCAACGCAGGGTCGGCACAGATACGCAGTATTTT. This gives the protein CASSQRRVGTDTQYF.

Notes on this clonotype: A read error is possible here, since a much larger clone lies one base away. The CDR3 loop is CAGNRDIYNEQFF. The CDR3 DNA reads as TGTGCCGGCAATCGGGACATCTACAATGAGCAGTTCTTC. The rearrangement joins TRBV9 to TRBJ2-1; D is perhaps TRBD1 (6 bases). V was clipped by 10 bases and J by 3 bases, with 14 bases between them. The CDR3 loop spans 13 amino acids. Germline assignment: CDR1 SGDLS and CDR2 YYNGEE. Full variable domain (outside the CDR3, taken from reference TRBV9 and TRBJ2-1): DSGVTQTPKHLITATGQRVTLRCSPRSGDLSVYWYQQSLDQGLQFLIQYYNGEERAKGNILERFSAQQFPDLHSELNLSSLELGDSALYFCAGNRDIYNEQFFGPGTRLTVL.

A note on this clonotype: No conserved phenylalanine or tryptophan ends this CDR3, so it is likely a read error. The chain has TRBV12-3 or TRBV12-4 and TRBJ2-1; 9 nucleotides align to TRBD2. The CDR3 totals 16 residues. V lost 5 bases, J lost 5 bases, and 10 bases stayed unmatched. DNA for the CDR3: TGTGCCAGCAGTCCGGGACTAGCAGGGGAAGACAATGAGCAGTTCGTC. This encodes CASSPGLAGEDNEQFV.

This clonotype showed up many times. The V call is TRBV20-1, the J call TRBJ2-3; 14 bases fit TRBD2. V was clipped by 5 bases and J by 2 bases; unmatched bases: 3. This CDR3 comprises 15 residues. Germline V gene lookup returns CDR1 DFQATT and CDR2 SNEGSKA (reference sequence). CDR3 sequence: CSAPGLAGVTDTQYF. The CDR3 bases are TGCAGTGCTCCGGGACTAGCGGGGGTCACAGATACGCAGTATTTT.